Presented here are 17 T cell receptor beta chains from one specimen sequenced in a study of identical twins. TCRdb re-analysed the 5' RACE reads in MiXCR, keeping a single row per CDR3 protein. The sample has around 500,000 distinct CDR3 sequences; 13% to 15% are singletons. These data were likewise used in another study, on yellow fever vaccine responses in identical twins.

The source material was CD4+ T cells sorted from blood. The receptor set was obtained from a young woman in good health.

This clonotype was recorded a few times. V usage is TRBV5-1 and J usage is TRBJ2-2, with unresolved D. Germline CDR1 SGHRS, CDR2 YFSETQ. This CDR3 spans 14 amino acids. With 4 bases removed from V and 4 bases from J, the gap between germline ends came to 11 bases. CDR3 region: CASSPAFSTGELFF. The CDR3 DNA reads as TGCGCCAGCAGCCCCGCCTTTTCCACCGGGGAGCTGTTTTTT.

The chain employs TRBV14 and TRBJ2-3, with TRBD2 as a possible D gene (6 bases). This CDR3 region has 14 residues. V was shortened by 4 bases and J by 4 bases, with 12 bases between the two germline ends. Germline V gene sequence: CDR1 SGHDN, CDR2 FVKESK. CDR3 protein: CASSLRDFSDTQYF. CDR3 nucleotide sequence: TGTGCCAGCAGCCTTAGGGACTTTTCAGATACGCAGTATTTT.

This clonotype showed up just a few times. The rearrangement links TRBV6-2 or TRBV6-3 to TRBJ2-3; the match to TRBD2 covers 7 bases. Germline V CDR1 and CDR2: MNHEY, SVGEGT. V trimming: 2 bases; J trimming: 4 bases; junction bases outside the gene matches: 6. The CDR3 sequence is 15 residues long. The CDR3 DNA sequence: TGTGCCAGCAGTTACGCAGGGAGGGAACCAGATACGCAGTATTTT. Its protein product is CASSYAGREPDTQYF.

In this sample, this clonotype turned up many times. This chain joins TRBV12-3 or TRBV12-4 and TRBJ2-3; possible D gene TRBD2, 5 bases. Deletions cut 10 bases from V and 3 bases from J, with 11 bases between. This CDR3 spans 12 amino acids. CDR3 coding DNA: TGTGCCACATCACCGGGGACAGATACGCAGTATTTT. Protein sequence: CATSPGTDTQYF.

The chain recombines TRBV11-1 with TRBJ2-7, with 8 bases aligning to TRBD1. Germline V lookup: CDR1 SGHAT, CDR2 FQDESV (reference sequence). With V trimmed by 5 bases and J by 7 bases, 7 bases remained unmatched. The CDR3 contains 13 residues. DNA of the CDR3: TGTGCCAGCAGCGAACTAGACAGGGGAGAGCAGTACTTC. Its protein is CASSELDRGEQYF.

The sample holds a few counts of this clonotype. The V and J genes are TRBV4-3 and TRBJ2-2, with TRBD1 identical over 7 bases. The germline CDR1 and CDR2 sequences are LGHNA and YSLEER. The CDR3 has 19 residues. Trimming at V came to 3 bases and at J to 6 bases, leaving 19 bases not matched to a gene. The CDR3 region has the DNA TGCGCCAGCAGCCAGACAGTTTATAAGGCGACAGGGAGACCCGGGGAGCTGTTTTTT. Protein product: CASSQTVYKATGRPGELFF.

The V and J genes are TRBV27 and TRBJ2-5; TRBD1 is a possible D gene (6 bases). This CDR3 is built from 12 residues. In germline, CDR1 is MNHEY, CDR2 SMNVEV (reference sequence). V lost 3 bases, J lost 6 bases, and 8 bases lay in between. In nucleotides, the CDR3 is TGTGCCAGCAGTTTTCAGGGGAAGACCCAGTACTTC. It encodes CASSFQGKTQYF.

The chain combines TRBV20-1 with TRBJ1-2; tentative D call: TRBD1 (6 bases). V was trimmed by 6 bases and J by 8 bases, leaving 19 bases between them. CDR3 length equals 13 residues. The germline gives CDR1 DFQATT, CDR2 SNEGSKA (reference sequence). CDR3 in DNA: TGCAGTGCCAGCACCGGGACACGAATGGGCTACACCTTC. It encodes CSASTGTRMGYTF.

V usage is TRBV5-1 and J usage is TRBJ1-3, with D uncertain. The CDR3 has 12 amino acids. Looked up from germline, CDR1 is SGHRS and CDR2 is YFSETQ. The V end lost 1 base, the J end lost 8 bases, and 7 bases lay between the germline ends. The CDR3 here is CASSLTGDTIYF. As DNA, the CDR3 is TGCGCCAGCAGCTTGACCGGGGACACCATATATTTT.

This clonotype appeared a few times. This chain connects TRBV27 to TRBJ2-7; tentative D call: TRBD1 (5 bases). Germline CDR1 is MNHEY and CDR2 is SMNVEV (reference sequence). V shed 3 bases and J shed 3 bases, with 12 bases lying between them. This CDR3 region has 14 residues. CDR3 coding DNA: TGTGCCAGCAGTTTCTTCCCCGACAGCTACGAGCAGTACTTC. Its translation is CASSFFPDSYEQYF.

The V call is TRBV28, the J call TRBJ2-7, with D possibly TRBD2 on 6 matching bases. Germline assignment: CDR1 MDHEN and CDR2 SYDVKM. The CDR3 extends over 11 amino acids. Trimming shortened V by 8 bases and J by 3 bases, and 8 bases separated the two germline ends. CDR3 DNA sequence: TGTGCCAGCCGGGAGCTCTACGAGCAGTACTTC. Protein: CASRELYEQYF.

V is TRBV5-1 and J is TRBJ2-5, with D perhaps matching TRBD1 (6 bases). Germline V gives CDR1 SGHRS, CDR2 YFSETQ. V lost 4 bases and J lost 4, with 17 bases in between. The CDR3 sequence is 15 residues long. In nucleotides, the CDR3 is TGCGCCAGCAGCCGAAATCGGGACACTGGAGAGACCCAGTACTTC. Translated: CASSRNRDTGETQYF.

This clonotype was seen a few times. The rearrangement links TRBV6-2 or TRBV6-3 to TRBJ2-7, with no clear D. Germline CDR1 MNHEY, CDR2 SVGEGT. The CDR3 is 11 amino acids. The germline V and J ends were trimmed by 8 bases and 2 bases, with 7 bases remaining between them. In nucleotides, the CDR3 is TGTGCCAGCCGGCTGGCCTACGAGCAGTACTTC. Protein sequence: CASRLAYEQYF.

This clonotype was recorded many times. V gene TRBV7-2 combines with J gene TRBJ2-7; no clear D gene. CDR1 is SGHTA and CDR2 is FQGNSA in the germline V gene. This CDR3 region has 11 residues. V shed 5 bases and J shed 4 bases, with 6 bases lying between them. The chain's CDR3 is CASSPLYEQYF. CDR3 DNA: TGTGCCAGCAGCCCCTTATACGAGCAGTACTTC.

This clonotype was counted at least ten times. The genes are TRBV7-9 and TRBJ2-2; 7 bases align to TRBD1. Losses at the gene ends were 5 bases for V and 5 bases for J; bases not matched to a gene: 2. This CDR3 is 13 amino acids long. Per germline, CDR1 SEHNR and CDR2 FQNEAQ (reference sequence). The CDR3 spells CASSRQGTGELFF. As DNA, the CDR3 is TGTGCCAGCAGCCGACAGGGAACCGGGGAGCTGTTTTTT.

This clonotype has more than one count but fewer than ten. The genes are TRBV7-2 and TRBJ2-1; weak D call: TRBD1 (6 bases). Germline CDR1 and CDR2: SGHTA and FQGNSA. Trimming removed 4 bases from V and 10 bases from J, with 14 bases in between. The CDR3 is made up of 13 amino acids. The CDR3, as DNA: TGTGCCAGCAGCTCTCAGGGGAGCGGAGAGCAGTTCTTC. Its translation is CASSSQGSGEQFF. Combining the CDR3 with reference TRBV7-2 and TRBJ2-1 gives the whole variable domain GAGVSQSPSNKVTEKGKDVELRCDPISGHTALYWYRQSLGQGLEFLIYFQGNSAPDKSGLPSDRFSAERTGGSVSTLTIQRTQQEDSAVYLCASSSQGSGEQFFGPGTRLTVL.

The chain joins TRBV27 to TRBJ1-1; maybe TRBD1 (5 bases). V lost 4 bases to trimming and J lost 12 bases, with 15 bases between them. The CDR3 is made up of 12 amino acids. The germline V gene has CDR1 MNHEY and CDR2 SMNVEV (reference sequence). The CDR3 DNA is TGTGCCAGCAGTTCCAAGACAGCGAGAACTTTCTTT. The encoded protein is CASSSKTARTFF.